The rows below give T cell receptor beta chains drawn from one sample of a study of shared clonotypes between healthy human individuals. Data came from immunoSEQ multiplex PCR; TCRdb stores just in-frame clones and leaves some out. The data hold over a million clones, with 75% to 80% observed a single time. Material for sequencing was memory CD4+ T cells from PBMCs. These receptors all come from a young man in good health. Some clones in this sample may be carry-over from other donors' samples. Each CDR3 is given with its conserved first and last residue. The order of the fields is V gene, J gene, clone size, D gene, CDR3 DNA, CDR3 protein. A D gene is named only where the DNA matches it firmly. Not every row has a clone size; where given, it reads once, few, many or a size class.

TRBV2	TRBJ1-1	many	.	TGTGCCAGCAGGGGCATGAACACTGAAGCTTTCTTT	CASRGMNTEAFF
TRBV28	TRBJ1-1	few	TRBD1	TGTGCCAGCAGTTGGACAGGCGAGATTGAAGCTTTCTTT	CASSWTGEIEAFF
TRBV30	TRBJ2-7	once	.	TGTGCCTTCTCCACCGAGACGGCTGGCGAGCAGTACTTC	CAFSTETAGEQYF
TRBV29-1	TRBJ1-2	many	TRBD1	TGCAGCGTGGGGGGATCGGGACAGGGATCCTATGGCTACACCTTC	CSVGGSGQGSYGYTF
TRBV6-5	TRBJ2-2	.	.	TGTGCCAGCAGTTATAGGGGAGAGAACACCGGGGAGCTGTTTTTT	CASSYRGENTGELFF
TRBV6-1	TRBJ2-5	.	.	TGTGCCAGCAGGGCGGGATTACGAGAGACCCAGTACTTC	CASRAGLRETQYF
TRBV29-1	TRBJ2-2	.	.	.	CSVGSSGATPSTGELFF
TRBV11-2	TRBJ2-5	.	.	TGTGCCAGCAGCCCTCTAGTTAGTGTCGAGACCCAGTACTTC	CASSPLVSVETQYF
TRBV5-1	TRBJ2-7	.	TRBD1	TGCGCCAGCAGCTCCCGGGACAGGTCCTACGAGCAGTACTTC	CASSSRDRSYEQYF
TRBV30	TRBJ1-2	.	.	TGTGCCTGGAGTGTAGGGCTGGCAGGGAGGGATGGCTACACCTTC	CAWSVGLAGRDGYTF
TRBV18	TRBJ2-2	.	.	TGTGCCAGCTCACCCGACTACATCACCGGGGAGCTGTTTTTT	CASSPDYITGELFF